This T cell receptor (delta chain) derives from a study of gamma-delta chains in newborns, infants, children (dated by TCRdb to 2018 to 2020). Study-level background: According to the study title, microbial exposure causes polyclonal expansion of innate gammadelta T cells right after birth. How innate gammadelta T cell populations in human newborns were shaped by microbial exposure immediately after birth was investigated in the study.

The germline V gene sets CDR1 to GEAIGNYY and CDR2 to EKD. The germline V and J ends show losses of 2 bases and 0 bases respectively, and no gene match explains 9 bases of the junction. The CDR3, from cysteine to phenylalanine, totals 20 residues. Of all the DNA, just the CDR3 is kept, 60 bases in frame from base 1. This clone has a handful of counts. The target of this receptor is not known. No much larger clone exists at a distance of one base, and base qualities are not known. Sequencer: Illumina MiSeq. Clone calls in TCRdb were regenerated from the public reads with CATT, after which identical DNA sequences shared one row. The sample yields thousands of delta-chain clones; less than 2.5% were counted once. The ten biggest clones cover 12% to 15% of the sample.

This chain joins TRDV2 to TRDJ3; 10 nucleotides in the junction match TRDD3. Sequencing used blood. The origin of this receptor is a child who was a newborn, infant or young child, either healthy, febrile or measles-vaccinated (not recorded which). The nucleotide sequence reads TGTGCCTGTGACAAAGTACTGGGGGATTCGAGCTCCTGGGACACCCGACAGATGTTTTTC. The encoded protein is CACDKVLGDSSSWDTRQMFF.